Each of the 21 T cell receptor beta chains below was sequenced from the same sample in a study of early T cells in non-severe SARS-CoV-2 infection. Using its own MiXCR run on the 5' RACE reads, TCRdb lists one record per CDR3 protein. Counted here are about 110,000 distinct CDR3 sequences, 8.5% to 14% occurring once; the ten biggest clones make up roughly 7.1%. The material sequenced was whole blood. The receptor source for this set is an adult who was a healthcare worker with PCR-confirmed SARS-CoV-2 infection or an uninfected control (not recorded which).

This clonotype was observed many times. The V and J genes are TRBV20-1 and TRBJ2-3, with unresolved D. The CDR3 sequence is 11 residues long. V gave up 4 bases and J gave up 2 bases, with 4 bases separating them. CDR1 and CDR2 from the germline V gene are DFQATT and SNEGSKA (reference sequence). CDR3 residues: CSAIYTDTQYF. As DNA, the CDR3 is TGCAGTGCTATATACACAGATACGCAGTATTTT.

The chain carries TRBV19 and TRBJ2-5; TRBD2 is a possible D gene (5 bases). The CDR3 covers 12 residues. The germline gives CDR1 LNHDA, CDR2 SQIVND (reference sequence). With 6 bases removed from V and 2 bases from J, the gap between germline ends came to 7 bases. The CDR3 spells CASSGNQETQYF. In DNA form, the CDR3 reads TGTGCCAGTAGCGGGAATCAAGAGACCCAGTACTTC.

This clonotype has only one observation. V is TRBV20-1 and J is TRBJ2-1, with TRBD2 matching 8 bases. The length of the CDR3 is 16 residues. The trim removed 0 bases at V and 7 bases at J, leaving 11 bases unmatched. From germline, CDR1 is DFQATT and CDR2 SNEGSKA (reference sequence). As DNA, the CDR3 is TGCAGTGCTAGAGATGTCTTAGCGGGGAAAATAAATGAGCAGTTCTTC. Translation: CSARDVLAGKINEQFF.

This clonotype has a count of ten or more. V usage is TRBV11-2 and J usage is TRBJ2-1; TRBD2 matches at 11 bases. Germline CDR1 SGHAT, CDR2 FQNNGV. V shed 5 bases, J shed 0 bases, and the junction held 6 bases outside the gene matches. The CDR3 runs to 17 residues. CDR3 amino acids: CASSRGLAGLSYNEQFF. CDR3 nucleotides: TGTGCCAGCAGCCGAGGACTAGCGGGCCTCTCCTACAATGAGCAGTTCTTC.

The chain joins TRBV18 to TRBJ2-7; a possible D gene is TRBD2 (5 bases). Trimming took off 1 base at V and 2 bases at J, with 9 bases between the two ends. Germline CDR1 is KGHSH and CDR2 is LQKENI. This CDR3 has 14 residues. The CDR3 is CASSPRTRPYEQYF. The CDR3 region has the DNA TGTGCCAGCTCACCACGGACTCGCCCCTACGAGCAGTACTTC.

Concerning this clonotype itself: Being one base from a much bigger clone, this may be a read error. The CDR3 DNA reads TGTGCCAGCAGCCCCCTAGCGGGCCGGACCTACGGGCAGTACTTC. Its protein product is CASSPLAGRTYGQYF. The chain recombines TRBV7-9 with TRBJ2-7, with TRBD2 matching over 8 bases. Germline V gene data show CDR1 as SEHNR and CDR2 as FQNEAQ (reference sequence). The CDR3 sequence is 15 residues long.

The chain carries TRBV6-2 or TRBV6-3 and TRBJ2-3, with no clear D. Germline V gene lookup returns CDR1 MNHEY and CDR2 SVGEGT. The CDR3 is made up of 14 amino acids. V dropped 2 bases and J dropped 3 bases, with 9 bases sitting between them. CDR3 sequence reads: CASSYVLGTDTQYF. CDR3 in DNA: TGTGCCAGCAGTTACGTTCTGGGGACAGATACGCAGTATTTT.

This clonotype has ten or more counts. This rearrangement joins TRBV5-6 to TRBJ2-2; the D is unclear. V was clipped by 0 bases and J by 3 bases, with 9 bases between them. This CDR3 region has 15 residues. Germline V gene sequence: CDR1 SGHDT, CDR2 YYEEEE. The CDR3 reads CASSLAVRDTGELFF. CDR3 coding DNA: TGTGCCAGCAGCTTGGCAGTCCGGGACACCGGGGAGCTGTTTTTT.

This clonotype appeared many times. The chain carries TRBV7-6 and TRBJ2-7, with 9 bases aligning to TRBD2. This CDR3 has 15 amino acids. After removal of 5 bases from V and 6 bases from J, the junction contained 11 bases not matched to a gene. CDR1 and CDR2 (germline): SGHVS, FNYEAQ. The CDR3 reads CASSPALAGDGEQYF. The CDR3 nucleotides read TGTGCCAGCAGCCCAGCCTTAGCGGGAGACGGCGAGCAGTACTTC.

This clonotype was detected a few times. This chain joins TRBV9 and TRBJ1-1, with a weak D call TRBD1 (5 bases). CDR3 size: 12 residues. The germline V and J ends were trimmed by 3 bases and 6 bases, with 9 bases remaining between them. CDR1 SGDLS and CDR2 YYNGEE come from the germline V gene. The CDR3 coding sequence is TGTGCCAGCAGCGGACCAGGGCCTGAAGCTTTCTTT. Protein product: CASSGPGPEAFF.

This chain joins TRBV28 and TRBJ2-1; 10 bases align to TRBD1. Germline CDR1 and CDR2: MDHEN and SYDVKM. The ends lost 2 bases at V and 7 bases at J; junction bases unmatched: 14. The CDR3 runs to 18 residues. The CDR3 is CASSLGLETGGVTNEQFF. The CDR3 DNA reads as TGTGCCAGCAGTTTAGGCCTCGAGACAGGGGGCGTAACAAATGAGCAGTTCTTC.

There are many counts of this clonotype. The chain has TRBV27 and TRBJ2-1; possibly TRBD1 for D (6 bases). V dropped 1 base and J dropped 6 bases, with 13 bases sitting between them. In germline, CDR1 is MNHEY, CDR2 SMNVEV (reference sequence). This CDR3 is 15 amino acids long. CDR3 protein: CASSLYYRAGNEQFF. The CDR3 DNA follows: TGTGCCAGCAGTTTATATTACAGGGCCGGCAATGAGCAGTTCTTC.

This clonotype has at least ten counts. This CDR3 reads CASSLGTNINEQFF. The CDR3, as DNA: TGTGCCAGCAGTCTAGGGACTAACATCAATGAGCAGTTCTTC. This chain connects TRBV27 to TRBJ2-1; 7 positions match TRBD2. Germline trimming cut 5 bases from V and 6 bases from J; bases unmatched to any gene: 7. The CDR3 has 14 residues. Germline CDR1 reads MNHEY; CDR2 reads SMNVEV (reference sequence).

This clonotype was counted between two and nine times. The V gene is TRBV14, the J gene TRBJ2-2; D assignment may be TRBD1 or TRBD2 (5 bases each). Trimming cost V 3 bases and J 4 bases, with 12 bases left between them. The CDR3 sequence is 15 residues long. CDR1 is SGHDN and CDR2 is FVKESK in the germline V gene. CDR3 sequence (DNA): TGTGCCAGCAGCCAGGGACCTTCCCTCACCGGGGAGCTGTTTTTT. Protein product: CASSQGPSLTGELFF. The variable domain in full, with the rest retrieved from reference TRBV14 and TRBJ2-2, is EAGVTQFPSHSVIEKGQTVTLRCDPISGHDNLYWYRRVMGKEIKFLLHFVKESKQDESGMPNNRFLAERTGGTYSTLKVQPAELEDSGVYFCASSQGPSLTGELFFGEGSRLTVL.

This clonotype showed up many times. V usage is TRBV10-3 and J usage is TRBJ2-1; TRBD2 aligns across 11 bases. The CDR3 contains 14 residues. V dropped 6 bases and J dropped 8; count of bases not matched to a gene: 6. Germline loops: CDR1 ENHRY, CDR2 SYGVKD. CDR3 in DNA: TGTGCCATCAGCGGACTAGCGGGCACCGATGAGCAGTTCTTC. Translating it yields CAISGLAGTDEQFF.

This clonotype was counted a few times. The chain has TRBV3-1 and TRBJ1-6; D might be TRBD1 (6 bases). Trimming removed 8 bases from V and 9 bases from J, with 11 bases in between. The CDR3 extends over 12 amino acids. Per the germline V gene, CDR1 is LGHDT and CDR2 is YNNKEL (reference sequence). For the CDR3, the DNA is TGTGCCAGCGCCCAACAGGGTTCACCCCTCCACTTT. Its translation: CASAQQGSPLHF. The whole variable domain, filled in from reference TRBV3-1 and TRBJ1-6, reads DTAVSQTPKYLVTQMGNDKSIKCEQNLGHDTMYWYKQDSKKFLKIMFSYNNKELIINETVPNRFSPKSPDKAHLNLHINSLELGDSAVYFCASAQQGSPLHFGNGTRLTVT.

This clonotype was detected a few times. The chain uses TRBV20-1 and TRBJ2-5; D remains ambiguous. V was trimmed by 6 bases and J by 5 bases, leaving 10 bases between them. Germline-derived CDR1 and CDR2 are DFQATT and SNEGSKA (reference sequence). The CDR3 loop spans 11 amino acids. The CDR3 spells CSAIRPETQYF. The CDR3 DNA reads TGCAGTGCAATCAGGCCCGAGACCCAGTACTTC.

In its sample, this clonotype was seen many times. V usage is TRBV14 and J usage is TRBJ2-7; 10 nucleotides line up with TRBD1. This CDR3 region has 14 residues. Germline CDR1 SGHDN, CDR2 FVKESK. V shed 2 bases, J shed 3 bases, and the junction held 1 base outside the gene matches. CDR3 nucleotide sequence: TGTGCCAGCAGCCAAAGGGACAGGGGCTACGAGCAGTACTTC. As protein: CASSQRDRGYEQYF.

Comments on this clonotype: One junction end disagrees with the germline gene, perhaps due to a read error. The chain is built from TRBV27 and TRBJ2-2; D not resolved. The CDR3 extends over 15 amino acids. CDR1 and CDR2 (germline): MNHEY, SMNVEV (reference sequence). CDR3 sequence: CAGSSLSVLPGELFF. Written as DNA, the CDR3 is TGTGCCGGCAGCTCACTCTCAGTCTTACCCGGGGAGCTGTTTTTT.

This clonotype was detected a few times. The V gene is TRBV27, the J gene TRBJ1-1; possibly TRBD1 for D (6 bases). Germline CDR1 reads MNHEY; CDR2 reads SMNVEV (reference sequence). The CDR3 runs 15 residues. Trimming pared 3 bases from V and 4 bases from J, leaving 15 bases between. This chain's CDR3 is CASSLSGGLGTEAFF. CDR3 bases: TGTGCCAGCAGTTTGAGCGGGGGCTTGGGCACTGAAGCTTTCTTT.

This clonotype was seen a few times. The chain employs TRBV13 and TRBJ2-7, with D possibly matching TRBD1 (6 bases). The length of the CDR3 is 13 residues. Per germline, CDR1 PRHDT and CDR2 FYEKMQ (reference sequence). Trimming shortened V by 3 bases and J by 3 bases, and 9 bases separated the two germline ends. The CDR3 spells CASSFRGGYEQYF. Written as DNA, the CDR3 is TGTGCCAGCAGCTTCAGGGGCGGCTACGAGCAGTACTTC.